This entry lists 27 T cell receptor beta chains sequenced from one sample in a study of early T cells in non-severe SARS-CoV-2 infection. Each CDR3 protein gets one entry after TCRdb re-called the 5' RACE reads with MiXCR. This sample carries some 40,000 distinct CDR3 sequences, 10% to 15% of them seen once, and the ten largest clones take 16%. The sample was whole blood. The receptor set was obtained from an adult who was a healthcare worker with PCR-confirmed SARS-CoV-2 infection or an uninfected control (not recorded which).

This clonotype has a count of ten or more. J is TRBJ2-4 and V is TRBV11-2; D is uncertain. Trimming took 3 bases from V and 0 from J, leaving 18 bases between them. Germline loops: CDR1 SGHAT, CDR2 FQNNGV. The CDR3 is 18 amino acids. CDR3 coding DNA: TGTGCCAGCAGCTTGGGCACCCCAGTCTTTTTAGCCAAAAACATTCAGTACTTC. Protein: CASSLGTPVFLAKNIQYF.

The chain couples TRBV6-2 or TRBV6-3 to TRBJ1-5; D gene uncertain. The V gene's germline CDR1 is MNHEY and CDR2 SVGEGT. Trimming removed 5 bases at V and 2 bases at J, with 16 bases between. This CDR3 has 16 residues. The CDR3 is CASSTRTWFGNQPQHF. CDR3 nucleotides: TGTGCCAGCAGTACTCGGACGTGGTTCGGCAATCAGCCCCAGCATTTT.

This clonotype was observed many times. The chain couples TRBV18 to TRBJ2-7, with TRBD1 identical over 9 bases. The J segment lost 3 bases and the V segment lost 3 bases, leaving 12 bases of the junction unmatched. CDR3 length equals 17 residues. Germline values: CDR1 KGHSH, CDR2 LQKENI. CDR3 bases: TGTGCCAGCTCACCCTGGGATTATCCGGGACAGGGCTACGAGCAGTACTTC. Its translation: CASSPWDYPGQGYEQYF.

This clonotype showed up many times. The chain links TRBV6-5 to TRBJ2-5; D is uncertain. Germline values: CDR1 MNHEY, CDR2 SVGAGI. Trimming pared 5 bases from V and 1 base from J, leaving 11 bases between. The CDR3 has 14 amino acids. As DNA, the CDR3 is TGTGCCAGCAGTGATACCCATCGCCAAGAGACCCAGTACTTC. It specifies CASSDTHRQETQYF.

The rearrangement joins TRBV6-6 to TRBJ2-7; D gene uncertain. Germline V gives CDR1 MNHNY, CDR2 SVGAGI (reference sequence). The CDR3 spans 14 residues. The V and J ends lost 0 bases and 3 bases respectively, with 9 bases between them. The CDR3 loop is CASSYSKGIYEQYF. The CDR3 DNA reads TGTGCCAGCAGTTACTCTAAAGGGATCTACGAGCAGTACTTC.

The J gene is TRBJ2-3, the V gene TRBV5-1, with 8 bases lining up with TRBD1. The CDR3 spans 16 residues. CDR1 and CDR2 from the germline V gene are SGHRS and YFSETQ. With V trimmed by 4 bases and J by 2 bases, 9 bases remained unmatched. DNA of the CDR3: TGCGCCAGCAGCCGGACAGGGCTCGGGTCCACAGATACGCAGTATTTT. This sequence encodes CASSRTGLGSTDTQYF.

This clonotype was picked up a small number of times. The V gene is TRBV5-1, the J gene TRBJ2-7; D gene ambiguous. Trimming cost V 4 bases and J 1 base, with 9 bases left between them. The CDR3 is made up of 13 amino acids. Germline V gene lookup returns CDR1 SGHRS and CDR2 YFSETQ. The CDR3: CASSPPGSYEQYF. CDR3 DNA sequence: TGCGCCAGCAGCCCCCCTGGGTCCTACGAGCAGTACTTC.

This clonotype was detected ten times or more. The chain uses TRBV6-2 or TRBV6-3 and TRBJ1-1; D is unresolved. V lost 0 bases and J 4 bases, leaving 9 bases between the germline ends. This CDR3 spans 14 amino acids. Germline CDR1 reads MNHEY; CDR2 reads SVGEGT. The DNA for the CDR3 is TGTGCCAGCAGTTACTCCGAGGCGGGCACTGAAGCTTTCTTT. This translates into CASSYSEAGTEAFF.

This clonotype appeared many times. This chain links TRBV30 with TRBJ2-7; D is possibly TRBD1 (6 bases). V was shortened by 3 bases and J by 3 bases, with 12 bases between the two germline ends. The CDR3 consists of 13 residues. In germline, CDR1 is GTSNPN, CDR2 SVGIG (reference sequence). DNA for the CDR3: TGTGCCTGGAGCCTTGGACAGCGCTACGAGCAGTACTTC. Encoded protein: CAWSLGQRYEQYF.

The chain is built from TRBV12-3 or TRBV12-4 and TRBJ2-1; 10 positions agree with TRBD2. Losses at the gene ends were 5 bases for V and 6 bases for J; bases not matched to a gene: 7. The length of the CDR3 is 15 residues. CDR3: CASSRSGGSVNEQFF. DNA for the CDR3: TGTGCCAGCAGTCGTAGCGGGGGGAGTGTCAATGAGCAGTTCTTC.

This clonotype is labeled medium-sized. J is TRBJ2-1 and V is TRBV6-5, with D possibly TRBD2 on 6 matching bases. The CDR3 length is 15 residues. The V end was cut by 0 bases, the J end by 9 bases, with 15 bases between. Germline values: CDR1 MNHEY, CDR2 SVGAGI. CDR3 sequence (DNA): TGTGCCAGCAGTTACTCGACTACGGGGGATACTGAGCAGTTCTTC. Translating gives CASSYSTTGDTEQFF.

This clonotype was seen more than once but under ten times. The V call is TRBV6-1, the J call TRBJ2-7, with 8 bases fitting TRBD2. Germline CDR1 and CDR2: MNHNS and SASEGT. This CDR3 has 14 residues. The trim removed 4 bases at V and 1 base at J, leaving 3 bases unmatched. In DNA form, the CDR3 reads TGTGCCAGCAGTGCCAGCGGGAGTTCCTACGAGCAGTACTTC. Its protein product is CASSASGSSYEQYF.

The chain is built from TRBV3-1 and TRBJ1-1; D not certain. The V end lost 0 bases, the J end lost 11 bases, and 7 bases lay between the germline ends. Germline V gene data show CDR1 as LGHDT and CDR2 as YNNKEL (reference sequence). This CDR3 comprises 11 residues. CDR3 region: CASSQDQRAFF. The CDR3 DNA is TGTGCCAGCAGCCAAGACCAGCGGGCTTTCTTT.

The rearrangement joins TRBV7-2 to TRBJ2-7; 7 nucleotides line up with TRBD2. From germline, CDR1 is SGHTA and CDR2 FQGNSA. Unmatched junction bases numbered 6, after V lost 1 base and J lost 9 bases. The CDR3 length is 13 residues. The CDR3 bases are TGTGCCAGCAGCTTAGGTCGGGAGGCCGCGCAGTACTTC. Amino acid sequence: CASSLGREAAQYF.

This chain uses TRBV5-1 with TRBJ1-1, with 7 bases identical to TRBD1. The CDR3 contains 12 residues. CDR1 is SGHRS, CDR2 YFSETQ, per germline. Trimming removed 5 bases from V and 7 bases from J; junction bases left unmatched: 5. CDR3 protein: CASRRGRGEAFF. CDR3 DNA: TGCGCCAGCAGGAGGGGGCGCGGTGAAGCTTTCTTT.

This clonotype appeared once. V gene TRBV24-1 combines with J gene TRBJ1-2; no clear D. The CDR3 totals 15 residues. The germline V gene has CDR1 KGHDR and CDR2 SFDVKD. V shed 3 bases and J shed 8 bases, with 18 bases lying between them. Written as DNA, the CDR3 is TGTGCCACCAGTGATGGACTCGGACTCTCCTCGGGCTACACCTTC. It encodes CATSDGLGLSSGYTF.

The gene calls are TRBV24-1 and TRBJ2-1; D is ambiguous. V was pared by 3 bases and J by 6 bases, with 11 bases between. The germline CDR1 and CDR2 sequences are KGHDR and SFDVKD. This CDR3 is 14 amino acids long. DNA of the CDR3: TGTGCCACCAGTGATAACACAGAGCGCAATGAGCAGTTCTTC. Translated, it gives CATSDNTERNEQFF.

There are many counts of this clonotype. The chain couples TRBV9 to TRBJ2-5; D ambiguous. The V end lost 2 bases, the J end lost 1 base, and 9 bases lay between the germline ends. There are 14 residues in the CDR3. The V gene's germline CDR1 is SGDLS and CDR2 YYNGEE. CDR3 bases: TGTGCCAGCAGCGTGGATCCAGTCCAAGAGACCCAGTACTTC. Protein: CASSVDPVQETQYF. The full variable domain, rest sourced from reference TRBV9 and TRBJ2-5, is DSGVTQTPKHLITATGQRVTLRCSPRSGDLSVYWYQQSLDQGLQFLIQYYNGEERAKGNILERFSAQQFPDLHSELNLSSLELGDSALYFCASSVDPVQETQYFGPGTRLLVL.

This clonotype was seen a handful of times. The CDR3 spells CAIFVGTLNTGELFF. The CDR3 nucleotides are TGTGCCATCTTCGTCGGGACACTGAACACCGGGGAGCTGTTTTTT. The V call is TRBV10-3, the J call TRBJ2-2; D is possibly TRBD1 (6 bases). From germline, CDR1 is ENHRY and CDR2 SYGVKD. Trimming pared 8 bases from V and 1 base from J, leaving 14 bases between. The CDR3 length is 15 residues.

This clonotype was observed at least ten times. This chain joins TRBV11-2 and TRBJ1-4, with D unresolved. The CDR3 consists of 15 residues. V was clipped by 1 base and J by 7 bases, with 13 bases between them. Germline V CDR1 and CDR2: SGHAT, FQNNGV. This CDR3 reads CASSLGHQVFEKLFF. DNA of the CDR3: TGTGCCAGCAGCTTAGGTCATCAGGTCTTTGAAAAACTGTTTTTT.

This chain's CDR3 is CASILGAVNTEAFF. The CDR3 coding sequence is TGTGCCAGCATCTTGGGGGCAGTGAACACTGAAGCTTTCTTT. The chain carries TRBV21-1 and TRBJ1-1; the tabulated D call, TRBD1, remains unverified against the DNA. TRBV21-1 is termed a pseudogene. The CDR3 has 14 amino acids.

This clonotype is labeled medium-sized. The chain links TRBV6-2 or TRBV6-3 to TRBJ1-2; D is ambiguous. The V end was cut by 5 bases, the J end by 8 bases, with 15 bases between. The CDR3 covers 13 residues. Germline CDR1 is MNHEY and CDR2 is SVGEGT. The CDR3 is CASSPSPAIGYTF. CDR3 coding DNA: TGTGCCAGCAGTCCCTCGCCCGCGATCGGCTACACCTTC.

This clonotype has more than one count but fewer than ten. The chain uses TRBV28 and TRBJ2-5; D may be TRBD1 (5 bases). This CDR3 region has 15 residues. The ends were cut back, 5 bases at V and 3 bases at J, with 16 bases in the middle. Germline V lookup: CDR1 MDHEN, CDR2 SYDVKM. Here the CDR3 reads CASSALGQGKETQYF. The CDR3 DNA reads TGTGCCAGCAGTGCTTTGGGGCAGGGCAAAGAGACCCAGTACTTC.

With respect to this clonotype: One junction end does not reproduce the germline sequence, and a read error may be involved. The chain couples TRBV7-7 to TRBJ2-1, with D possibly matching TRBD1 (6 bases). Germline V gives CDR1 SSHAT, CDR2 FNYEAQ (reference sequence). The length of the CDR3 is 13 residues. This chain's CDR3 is CASSPDRYNEQFF. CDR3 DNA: TGTGCTAGCAGCCCGGACAGATACAATGAGCAGTTCTTC.

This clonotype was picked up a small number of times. The CDR3 spells CASTGGYSNQPQHF. The CDR3 bases are TGTGCCAGTACAGGGGGCTATAGCAATCAGCCCCAGCATTTT. The chain joins TRBV19 to TRBJ1-5; 8 bases agree with TRBD1. This CDR3 has 14 amino acids. With 7 bases clipped from V and 0 bases from J, the junction kept 2 bases outside the gene matches. Germline CDR1 and CDR2: LNHDA and SQIVND (reference sequence).

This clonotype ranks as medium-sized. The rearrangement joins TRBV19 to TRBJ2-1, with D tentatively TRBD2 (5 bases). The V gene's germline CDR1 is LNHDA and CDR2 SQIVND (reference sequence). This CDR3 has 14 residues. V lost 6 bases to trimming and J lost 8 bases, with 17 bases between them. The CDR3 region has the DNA TGTGCCAGTAGCGAGAGGCCCAGCGGCTATGAGCAGTTCTTC. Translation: CASSERPSGYEQFF.

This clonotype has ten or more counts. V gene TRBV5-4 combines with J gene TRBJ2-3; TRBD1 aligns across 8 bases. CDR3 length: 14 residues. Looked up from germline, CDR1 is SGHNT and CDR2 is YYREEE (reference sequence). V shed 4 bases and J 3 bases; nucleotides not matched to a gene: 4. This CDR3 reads CASSTRQGTDTQYF. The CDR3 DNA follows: TGTGCCAGCAGCACTCGACAGGGGACAGATACGCAGTATTTT. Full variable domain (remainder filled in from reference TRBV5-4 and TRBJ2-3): ETGVTQSPTHLIKTRGQQVTLRCSSQSGHNTVSWYQQALGQGPQFIFQYYREEENGRGNFPPRFSGLQFPNYSSELNVNALELDDSALYLCASSTRQGTDTQYFGPGTRLTVL.